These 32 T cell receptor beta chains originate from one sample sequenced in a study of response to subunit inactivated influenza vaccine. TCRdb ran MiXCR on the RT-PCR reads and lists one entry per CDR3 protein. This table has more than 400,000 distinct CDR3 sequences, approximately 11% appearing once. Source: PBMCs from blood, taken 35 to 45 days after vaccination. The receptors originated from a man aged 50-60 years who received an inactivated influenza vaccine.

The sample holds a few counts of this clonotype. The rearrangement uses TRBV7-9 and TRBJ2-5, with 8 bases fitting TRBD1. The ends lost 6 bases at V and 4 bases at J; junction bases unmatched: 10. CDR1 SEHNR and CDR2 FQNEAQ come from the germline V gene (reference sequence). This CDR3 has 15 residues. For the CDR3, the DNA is TGTGCCAGCAGTAGCCGGACAGGGTTGCCAGAGACCCAGTACTTC. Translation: CASSSRTGLPETQYF.

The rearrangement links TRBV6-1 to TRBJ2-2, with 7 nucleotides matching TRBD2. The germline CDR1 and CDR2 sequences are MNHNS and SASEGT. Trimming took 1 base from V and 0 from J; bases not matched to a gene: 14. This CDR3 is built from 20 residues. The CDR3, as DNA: TGTGCCAGCAGTGAAGAGAAGCGGGGTCAAACGTTCGCGAACACCGGGGAGCTGTTTTTT. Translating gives CASSEEKRGQTFANTGELFF.

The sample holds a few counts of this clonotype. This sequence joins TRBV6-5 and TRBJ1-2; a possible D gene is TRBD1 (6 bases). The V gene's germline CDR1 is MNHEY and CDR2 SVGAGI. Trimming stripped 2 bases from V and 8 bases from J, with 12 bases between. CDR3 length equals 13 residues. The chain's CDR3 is CASSYGQGRGYTF. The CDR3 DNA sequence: TGTGCCAGCAGTTACGGGCAGGGGCGCGGCTACACCTTC.

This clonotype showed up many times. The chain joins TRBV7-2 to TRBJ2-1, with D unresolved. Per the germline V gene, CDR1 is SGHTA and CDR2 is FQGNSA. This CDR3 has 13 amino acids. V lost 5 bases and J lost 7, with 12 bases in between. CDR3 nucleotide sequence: TGTGCCAGCAGCCCTCCCTTTCGGAATGAGCAGTTCTTC. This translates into CASSPPFRNEQFF. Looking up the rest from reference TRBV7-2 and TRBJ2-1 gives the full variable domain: GAGVSQSPSNKVTEKGKDVELRCDPISGHTALYWYRQSLGQGLEFLIYFQGNSAPDKSGLPSDRFSAERTGGSVSTLTIQRTQQEDSAVYLCASSPPFRNEQFFGPGTRLTVL.

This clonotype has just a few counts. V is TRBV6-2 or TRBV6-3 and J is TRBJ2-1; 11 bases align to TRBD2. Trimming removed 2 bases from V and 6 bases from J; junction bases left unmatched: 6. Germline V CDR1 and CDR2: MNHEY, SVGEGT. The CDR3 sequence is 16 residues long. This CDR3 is CASSYQLAGGFNEQFF. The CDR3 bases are TGTGCCAGCAGTTACCAGCTAGCGGGGGGTTTCAATGAGCAGTTCTTC.

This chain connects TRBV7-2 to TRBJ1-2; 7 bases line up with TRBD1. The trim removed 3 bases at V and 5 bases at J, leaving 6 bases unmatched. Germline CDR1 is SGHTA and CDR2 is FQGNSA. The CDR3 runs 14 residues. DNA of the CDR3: TGTGCCAGCAGCTTGAACAGGGGAGAGTATGGCTACACCTTC. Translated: CASSLNRGEYGYTF. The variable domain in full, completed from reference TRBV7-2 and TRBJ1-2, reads GAGVSQSPSNKVTEKGKDVELRCDPISGHTALYWYRQSLGQGLEFLIYFQGNSAPDKSGLPSDRFSAERTGGSVSTLTIQRTQQEDSAVYLCASSLNRGEYGYTFGSGTRLTVV.

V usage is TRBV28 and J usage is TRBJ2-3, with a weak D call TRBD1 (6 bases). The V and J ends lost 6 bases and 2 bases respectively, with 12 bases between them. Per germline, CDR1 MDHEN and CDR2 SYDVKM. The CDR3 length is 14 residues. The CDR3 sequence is CASRMTGYTDTQYF. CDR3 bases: TGTGCCAGCAGGATGACAGGCTACACAGATACGCAGTATTTT.

The CDR3 nucleotides read TGTGCCACCAGCAGTACTTCTAGCGGGAGGGGAACCGGGGAGCTGTTTTTT. It specifies CATSSTSSGRGTGELFF. This rearrangement joins TRBV15 to TRBJ2-2; 12 bases agree with TRBD2. Germline-derived CDR1 and CDR2 are LNHNV and YYDKDF (reference sequence). V trimming: 3 bases; J trimming: 5 bases; junction bases outside the gene matches: 7. The CDR3 spans 17 residues. The full variable domain, its missing parts supplied by reference TRBV15 and TRBJ2-2, is DAMVIQNPRYQVTQFGKPVTLSCSQTLNHNVMYWYQQKSSQAPKLLFHYYDKDFNNEADTPDNFQSRRPNTSFCFLDIRSPGLGDTAMYLCATSSTSSGRGTGELFFGEGSRLTVL.

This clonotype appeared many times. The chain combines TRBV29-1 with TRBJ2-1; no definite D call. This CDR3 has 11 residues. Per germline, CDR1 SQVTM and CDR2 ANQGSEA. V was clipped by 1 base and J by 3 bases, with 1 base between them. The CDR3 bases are TGCAGCGTTGAAGTCTACAATGAGCAGTTCTTC. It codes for CSVEVYNEQFF.

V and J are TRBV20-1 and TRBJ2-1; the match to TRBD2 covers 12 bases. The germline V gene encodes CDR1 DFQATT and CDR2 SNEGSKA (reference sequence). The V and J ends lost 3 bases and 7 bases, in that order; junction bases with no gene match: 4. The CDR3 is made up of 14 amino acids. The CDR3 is CSARPSGRENEQFF. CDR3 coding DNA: TGCAGTGCTAGGCCTAGCGGGAGGGAGAATGAGCAGTTCTTC.

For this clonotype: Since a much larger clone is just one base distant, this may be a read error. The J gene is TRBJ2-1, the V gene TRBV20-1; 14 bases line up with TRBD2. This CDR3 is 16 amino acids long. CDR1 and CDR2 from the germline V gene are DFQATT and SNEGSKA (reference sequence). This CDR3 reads CSARVGTSGGRNDQFF. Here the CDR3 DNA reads TGCAGTGCTAGAGTGGGGACTAGCGGGGGACGCAATGATCAGTTCTTC.

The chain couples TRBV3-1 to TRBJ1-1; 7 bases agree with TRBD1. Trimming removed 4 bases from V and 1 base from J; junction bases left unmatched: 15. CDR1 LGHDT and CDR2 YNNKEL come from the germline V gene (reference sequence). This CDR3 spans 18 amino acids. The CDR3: CASSPYFEGTASNTEAFF. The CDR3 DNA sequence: TGTGCCAGCAGCCCATACTTCGAGGGGACAGCGTCGAACACTGAAGCTTTCTTT.

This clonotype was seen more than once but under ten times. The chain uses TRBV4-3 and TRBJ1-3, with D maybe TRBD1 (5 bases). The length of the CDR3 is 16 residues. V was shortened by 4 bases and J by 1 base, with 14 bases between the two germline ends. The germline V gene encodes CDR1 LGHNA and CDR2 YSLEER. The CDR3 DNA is TGCGCCAGCAGCCGGGGGACCGCGGGATCTGGAAACACCATATATTTT. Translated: CASSRGTAGSGNTIYF.

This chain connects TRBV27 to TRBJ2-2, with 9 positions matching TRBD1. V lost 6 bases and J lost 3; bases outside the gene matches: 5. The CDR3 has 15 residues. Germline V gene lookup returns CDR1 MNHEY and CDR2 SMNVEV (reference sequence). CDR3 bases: TGTGCCAGCAGGACGGGACAGGGCTACACCGGGGAGCTGTTTTTT. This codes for CASRTGQGYTGELFF.

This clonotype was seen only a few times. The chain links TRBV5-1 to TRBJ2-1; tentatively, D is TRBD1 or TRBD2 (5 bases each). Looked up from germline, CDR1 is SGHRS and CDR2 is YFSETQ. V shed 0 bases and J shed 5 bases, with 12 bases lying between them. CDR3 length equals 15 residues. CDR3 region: CASSLVTRDDNEQFF. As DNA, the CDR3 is TGCGCCAGCAGCTTGGTCACTAGGGACGACAATGAGCAGTTCTTC.

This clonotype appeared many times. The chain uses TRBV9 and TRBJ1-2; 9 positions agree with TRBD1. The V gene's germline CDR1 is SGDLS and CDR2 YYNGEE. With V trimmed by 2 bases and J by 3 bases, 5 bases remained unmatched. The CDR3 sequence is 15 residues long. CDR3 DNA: TGTGCCAGCAGCGTCAACCGGGACAGGGACTATGGCTACACCTTC. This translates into CASSVNRDRDYGYTF.

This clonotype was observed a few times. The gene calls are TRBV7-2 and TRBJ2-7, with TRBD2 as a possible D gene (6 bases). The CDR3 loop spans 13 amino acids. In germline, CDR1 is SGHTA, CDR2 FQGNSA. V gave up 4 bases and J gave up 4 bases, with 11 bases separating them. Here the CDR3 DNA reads TGTGCCAGCAGCTCTAGCGCGGCGTACGAGCAGTACTTC. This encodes CASSSSAAYEQYF.

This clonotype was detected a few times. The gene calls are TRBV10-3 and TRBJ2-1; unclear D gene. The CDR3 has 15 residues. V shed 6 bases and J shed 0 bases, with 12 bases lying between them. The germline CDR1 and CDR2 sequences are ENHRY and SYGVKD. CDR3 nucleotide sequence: TGTGCCATCAGCCCGGCCAGGAGCTCCTACAATGAGCAGTTCTTC. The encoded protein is CAISPARSSYNEQFF.

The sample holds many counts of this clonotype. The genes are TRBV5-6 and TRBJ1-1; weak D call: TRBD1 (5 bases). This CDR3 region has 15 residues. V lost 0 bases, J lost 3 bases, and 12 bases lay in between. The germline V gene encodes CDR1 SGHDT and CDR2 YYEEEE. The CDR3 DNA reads TGTGCCAGCAGCTTGGGACCGGGGGTGGACACTGAAGCTTTCTTT. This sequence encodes CASSLGPGVDTEAFF.

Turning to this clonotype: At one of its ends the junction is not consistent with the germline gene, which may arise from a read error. The CDR3 region has the DNA TGTGCCATCAGTGGACAGGGGAAAAACAATGAGCACTTCTTC. It codes for CAISGQGKNNEHFF. The V call is TRBV10-3, the J call TRBJ2-1, with TRBD1 matching over 8 bases. Germline V lookup: CDR1 ENHRY, CDR2 SYGVKD. This CDR3 comprises 14 residues.

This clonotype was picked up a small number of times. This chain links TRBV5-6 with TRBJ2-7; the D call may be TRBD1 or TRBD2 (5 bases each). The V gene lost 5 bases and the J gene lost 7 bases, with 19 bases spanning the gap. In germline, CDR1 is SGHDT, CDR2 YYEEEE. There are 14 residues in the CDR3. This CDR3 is CASSLGTATGEQYF. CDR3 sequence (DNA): TGTGCCAGCAGTTTAGGGACGGCAACGGGGGAGCAGTACTTC.

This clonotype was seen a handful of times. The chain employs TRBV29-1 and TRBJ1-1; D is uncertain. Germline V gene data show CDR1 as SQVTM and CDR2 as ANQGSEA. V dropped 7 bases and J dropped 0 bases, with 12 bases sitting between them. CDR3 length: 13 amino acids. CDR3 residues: CSAVGSMNTEAFF. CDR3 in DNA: TGCAGCGCAGTTGGGAGTATGAACACTGAAGCTTTCTTT.

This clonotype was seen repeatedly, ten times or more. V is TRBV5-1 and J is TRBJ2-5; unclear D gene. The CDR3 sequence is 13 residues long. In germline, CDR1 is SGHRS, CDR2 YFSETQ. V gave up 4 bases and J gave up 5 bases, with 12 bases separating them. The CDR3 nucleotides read TGCGCCAGCAGCCCCCCCCGTAGGGAGACCCAGTACTTC. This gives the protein CASSPPRRETQYF.

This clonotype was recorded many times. The CDR3 DNA reads as TGCGCCAGCAGCCAAGATAGGGCTAGCGGGAGATCAAATACGCAGTATTTT. This gives the protein CASSQDRASGRSNTQYF. The chain recombines TRBV4-3 with TRBJ2-3, with TRBD2 matching over 10 bases. V was clipped by 0 bases and J by 7 bases; unmatched bases: 10. Germline CDR1 and CDR2: LGHNA and YSLEER. CDR3 size: 17 residues.

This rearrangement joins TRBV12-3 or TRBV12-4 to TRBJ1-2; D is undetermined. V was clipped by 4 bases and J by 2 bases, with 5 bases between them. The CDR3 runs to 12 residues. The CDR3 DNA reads TGTGCCAGCAGTTCAGAAAACTATGGCTACACCTTC. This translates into CASSSENYGYTF.

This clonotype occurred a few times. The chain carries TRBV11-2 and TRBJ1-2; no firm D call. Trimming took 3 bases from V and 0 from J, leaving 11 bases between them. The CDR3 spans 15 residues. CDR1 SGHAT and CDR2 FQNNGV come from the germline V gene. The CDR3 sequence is CASSLVQRANYGYTF. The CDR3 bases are TGTGCCAGCAGCTTGGTTCAGCGAGCTAACTATGGCTACACCTTC.

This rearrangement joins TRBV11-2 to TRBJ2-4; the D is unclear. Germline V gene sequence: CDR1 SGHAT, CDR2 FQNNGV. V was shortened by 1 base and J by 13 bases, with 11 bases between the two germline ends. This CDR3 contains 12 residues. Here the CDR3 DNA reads TGTGCCAGCAGCTTAGTCAACCATAAACAGTACTTC. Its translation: CASSLVNHKQYF.

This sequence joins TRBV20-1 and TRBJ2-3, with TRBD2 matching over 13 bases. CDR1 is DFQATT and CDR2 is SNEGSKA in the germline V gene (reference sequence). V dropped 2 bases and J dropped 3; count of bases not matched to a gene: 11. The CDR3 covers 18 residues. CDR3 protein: CSARPPRGLAGVTDTQYF. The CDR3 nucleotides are TGCAGTGCTAGACCCCCTCGAGGACTAGCGGGAGTAACAGATACGCAGTATTTT.

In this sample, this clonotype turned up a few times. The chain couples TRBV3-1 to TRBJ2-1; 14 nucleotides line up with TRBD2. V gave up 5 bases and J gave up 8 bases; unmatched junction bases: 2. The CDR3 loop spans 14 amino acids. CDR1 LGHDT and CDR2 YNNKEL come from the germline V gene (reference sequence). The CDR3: CASSGTSGSDEQFF. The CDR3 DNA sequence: TGTGCCAGCAGCGGGACTAGCGGGAGCGATGAGCAGTTCTTC.

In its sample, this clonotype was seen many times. Here the CDR3 DNA reads TGCAGCGTTGATCGCGGGACGGGGCCCTACAATGAGCAGTTCTTC. Protein sequence: CSVDRGTGPYNEQFF. The chain uses TRBV29-1 and TRBJ2-1; tentative D call: TRBD2 (6 bases). The length of the CDR3 is 15 residues. The germline V and J ends were trimmed by 3 bases and 2 bases, with 14 bases remaining between them. Germline V gene lookup returns CDR1 SQVTM and CDR2 ANQGSEA.

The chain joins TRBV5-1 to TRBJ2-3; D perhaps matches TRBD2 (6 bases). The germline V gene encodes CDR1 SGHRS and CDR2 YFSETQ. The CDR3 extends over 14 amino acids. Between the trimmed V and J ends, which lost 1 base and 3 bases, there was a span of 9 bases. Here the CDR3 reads CASSLQLATDTQYF. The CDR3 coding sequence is TGCGCCAGCAGCTTGCAACTAGCTACAGATACGCAGTATTTT.

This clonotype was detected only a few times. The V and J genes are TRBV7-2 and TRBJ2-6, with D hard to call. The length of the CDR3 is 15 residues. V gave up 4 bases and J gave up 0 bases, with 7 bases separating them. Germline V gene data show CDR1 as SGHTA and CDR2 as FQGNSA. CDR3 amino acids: CASSSWGSGANVLTF. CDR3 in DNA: TGTGCCAGCAGCTCCTGGGGCTCTGGGGCCAACGTCCTGACTTTC.